Described below is a single T cell receptor beta chain sequence and its context. Authors' analysis steps: Filtering of immunoSEQ junctional sequences could not match full-length read filtering. Some clones are missing from TCRdb's copy, which holds only in-frame ones; the method was immunoSEQ multiplex PCR. The D gene and trimming were derived from the DNA, and the V and J assignments and clone size from that table. The sample holds over a million clones, around 78% seen once. The data belong to a study of shared clonotypes between healthy human individuals. The CDR3 is 16 residues long. Between the trimmed V and J ends, which lost 4 bases and 3 bases, there was a span of 19 bases. CDR1 is MNHEY, CDR2 SMNVEV, per germline (reference sequence).

Material: memory CD4+ T cells from PBMCs. Described subset: CD45RA-negative fraction. J is TRBJ2-7 and V is TRBV27; D is perhaps TRBD1 or TRBD2 (7 bases each). This sequence originates from a young man in good health. Some clones in this sample may be carry-over from other donors' samples. The chain's CDR3 is CASSYMTGRGLYEQYF. CDR3 DNA: TGTGCCAGCAGTTACATGACAGGGAGGGGACTCTACGAGCAGTACTTC.